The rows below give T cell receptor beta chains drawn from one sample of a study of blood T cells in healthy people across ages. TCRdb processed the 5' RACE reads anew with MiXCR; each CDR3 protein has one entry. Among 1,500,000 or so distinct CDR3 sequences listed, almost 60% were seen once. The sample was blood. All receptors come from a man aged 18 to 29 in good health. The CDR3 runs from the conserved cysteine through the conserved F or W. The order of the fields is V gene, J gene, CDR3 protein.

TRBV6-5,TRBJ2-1,CASSSSLAMSAFF
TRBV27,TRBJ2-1,CASSPPTGRGYYNEQFF
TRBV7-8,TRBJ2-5,CASLKTGAGQETQYF
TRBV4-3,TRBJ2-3,CASSRYMGRDSTDTQYF
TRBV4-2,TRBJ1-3,CASSQDRSNTIYF
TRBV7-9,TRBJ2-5,CASSLRGLAGGPGQWTQYF
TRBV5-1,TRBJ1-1,CASSLIRGPEAFF
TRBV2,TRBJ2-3,CASTERVSTDTQYF
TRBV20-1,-,CSASGDGTYNEQYF
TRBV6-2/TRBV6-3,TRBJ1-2,CASSWGSHDGYTF
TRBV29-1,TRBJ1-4,CSVKTARTSGELFF
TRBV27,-,CASSFATGAYEQYF
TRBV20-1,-,CSARVDTRSYEQYF
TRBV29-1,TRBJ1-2,CSVDRVWGYTF
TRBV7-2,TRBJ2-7,CASSSTTSGGYEQYF
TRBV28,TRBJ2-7,CASSFPTRSYEQYF
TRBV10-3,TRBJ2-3,CAISEGRGLTDTQYF
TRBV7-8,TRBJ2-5,CASRRYRTDRLQETQYF
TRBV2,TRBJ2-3,CAGTGTATDTQYF
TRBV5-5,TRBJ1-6,CASSLPPQGYNSPLHF
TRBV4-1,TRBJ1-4,CASSQVEVSNEKLFF
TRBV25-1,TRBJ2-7,CASSDFDRRSYEQYF
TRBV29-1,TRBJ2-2,CSAVNTGELFF
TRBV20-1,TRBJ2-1,CSASSSYNEQFF
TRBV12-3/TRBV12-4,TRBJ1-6,CASSPTGAYNSPLHF
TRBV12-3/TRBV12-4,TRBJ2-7,CASSLTPGLTYEQYF
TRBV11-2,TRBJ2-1,CASSSPWNEQFF